This T cell receptor (beta chain) was sequenced in a study of blood T cell repertoires in COVID-19. Study as a whole: PBMCs, B-cell-depleted T cells, or T cells provided the cDNA or gDNA that made up the material.

The CDR3 runs 11 residues. Germline assignment: CDR1 SGHNT and CDR2 YYREEE (reference sequence). As concerns this clone: A junction boundary mismatches the germline segment, possibly from a read error.

TCRdb's copy holds only in-frame clones and misses some; the assay was immunoSEQ multiplex PCR. This sample has 190,000 or so clones; about 83% occur once, and the top ten carry 0.88%. The origin of this receptor is a woman between 18 and 29 years old who had recovered from COVID-19. Specimen: peripheral blood. The chain recombines TRBV5-4 with TRBJ2-1, with 7 positions matching TRBD1. CDR3 sequence reads: CASSLAGTDLF. In nucleotides, the CDR3 is TGTGCCAGCAGCCTAGCCGGGACAGACCTCTTC.